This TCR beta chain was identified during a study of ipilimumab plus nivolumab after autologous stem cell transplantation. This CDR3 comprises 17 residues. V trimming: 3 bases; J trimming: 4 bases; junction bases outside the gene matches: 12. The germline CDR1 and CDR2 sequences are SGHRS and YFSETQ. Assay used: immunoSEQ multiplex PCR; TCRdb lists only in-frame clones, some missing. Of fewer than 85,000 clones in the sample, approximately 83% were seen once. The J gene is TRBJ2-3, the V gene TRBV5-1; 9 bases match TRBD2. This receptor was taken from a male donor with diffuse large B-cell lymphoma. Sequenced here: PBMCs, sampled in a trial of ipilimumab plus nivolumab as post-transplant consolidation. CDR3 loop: CASSSSGALTSADTQYF. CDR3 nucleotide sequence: TGCGCCAGCAGCTCTAGCGGGGCACTCACCAGTGCAGATACGCAGTATTTT.